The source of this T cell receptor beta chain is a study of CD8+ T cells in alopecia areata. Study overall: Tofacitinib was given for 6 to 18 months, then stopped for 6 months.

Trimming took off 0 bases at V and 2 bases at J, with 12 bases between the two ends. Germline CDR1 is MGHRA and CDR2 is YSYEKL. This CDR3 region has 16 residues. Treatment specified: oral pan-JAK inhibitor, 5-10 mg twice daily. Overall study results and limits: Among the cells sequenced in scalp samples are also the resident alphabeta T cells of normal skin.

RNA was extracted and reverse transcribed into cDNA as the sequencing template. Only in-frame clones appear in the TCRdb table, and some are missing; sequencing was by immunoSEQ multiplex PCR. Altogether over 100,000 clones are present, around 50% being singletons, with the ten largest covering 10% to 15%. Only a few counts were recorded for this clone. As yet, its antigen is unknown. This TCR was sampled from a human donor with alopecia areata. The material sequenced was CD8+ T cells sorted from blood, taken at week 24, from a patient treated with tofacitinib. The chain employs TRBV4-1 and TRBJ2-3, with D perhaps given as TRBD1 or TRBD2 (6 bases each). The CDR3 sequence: CASSQEGGRLTDTQYF. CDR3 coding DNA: TGCGCCAGCAGCCAAGAAGGGGGGCGCCTCACAGATACGCAGTATTTT.